This TCR beta chain was identified during a study of cytomegalovirus exposure and HLA in healthy donors. On the study more broadly: Falling in the Caucasian-associated ancestry cluster were approximately 84% of about 400 genotyped donors. Study-level results: Sequencing artifact likely explains a cluster of highly shared sequence variants. A later analysis found TCR association rates differed by HLA locus, highest for DRB1 and lowest for HLA-C.

About this clone itself: Its antigen is not known.

The primer mix had 60 Vbeta and 13 Jbeta primers. Data came from immunoSEQ multiplex PCR; TCRdb stores just in-frame clones and leaves some out. The sample carries roughly 190,000 clones, about 70% recorded once. Per the germline V gene, CDR1 is ENHRY and CDR2 is SYGVKD. The CDR3 contains 15 residues. Trimming took 4 bases from V and 5 from J, leaving 15 bases between them. This receptor was obtained from a woman aged 25 to 39 in good health and CMV-seronegative. This chain links TRBV10-3 with TRBJ1-5, with D unresolved. Sequencing was done on a sample of PBMCs. CDR3 protein: CAISADGYQDQPQHF. The DNA of the CDR3 is TGTGCCATCAGTGCCGATGGGTATCAGGATCAGCCCCAGCATTTT.